This record looks at one T cell receptor beta chain sequence and its context. No cognate antigen has been identified for it. Per-nucleotide qualities are absent, and no much larger clonotype sits a single base away. This entry belongs to a study of OX40 agonist ivuxolimab in advanced cancers. Some background on the complete study: Ivuxolimab was a fully human IgG2 agonistic monoclonal antibody targeting the costimulatory receptor OX40 (CD134). Intravenous ivuxolimab was administered to patients every 2 weeks at six dose levels: 0.01, 0.1, 0.3, 1.5, 3 and 10 mg/kg. Of the roughly 52 patients in dose escalation, around 20 had hepatocellular carcinoma, some 15 had melanoma, 9 had renal cell carcinoma and 9 had head and neck cancer. In the dose-escalation cohort, about four fifths of patients were male, and the mean age was 60 years with a range of about 20 to 79. Prior anti-PD-1, anti-PD-L1 or anti-CTLA-4 therapy was permitted, and checkpoint inhibitors had been received by about two fifths of dose-escalation patients. Partial responses occurred in three dose-escalation patients: two with cutaneous melanoma and one with hepatocellular carcinoma. The point of sequencing TCRbeta in the periphery was to test whether ivuxolimab changed TCR sequence diversity and drove clonal T-cell expansion. The paper reports the monotherapy dose-escalation portion (N ≈ 52 patients) of the phase I ivuxolimab trial. What the work shows at the level of the full study, not this receptor alone: In the 0.1-3.0 mg/kg groups, partial responders had among the lowest normalized peripheral clonal expansion, particularly in CD8+ T cells. At doses of 0.1 to 3.0 mg/kg, clonal expansion of both CD4+ and CD8+ blood T cells was observed from baseline to week 6. Low levels of normalized T-cell clonal expansion were also shown by some nonresponding patients. After ivuxolimab, expanded clones were on average more numerous among CD8+ T cells than among CD4+ T cells. Antigen specificity was not determined for the clonally expanded peripheral T cells.

Genomic DNA was isolated from the sorted cells so that the TCRbeta CDR3 region could be sequenced. TCRbeta CDR3 regions were sequenced using the immunoSEQ Assay. As stored in TCRdb, this immuneACCESS dataset retains in-frame rearrangements with V and J assigned. A fraction of the clones does not appear; measured against another copy, unresolved V genes explain less than half of the discrepancy, and the remainder lacks a known reason. This sample lists 95,000 to 100,000 clones; 70% to 85% were detected once. Of the sample, 1.4% to 1.5% is held by the ten largest clones. Patients with autoimmune disease history or receiving systemic immunosuppression were excluded from the trial. Peripheral blood for TCR sequencing was collected from all dose cohorts at baseline, on cycle 4 day 1, and on cycle 7 day 1. The samples were drawn from a first-in-human, open-label, multicenter phase I dose-escalation trial of ivuxolimab. Adults with locally advanced or metastatic melanoma, renal cell carcinoma, hepatocellular carcinoma or head and neck squamous cell carcinoma were enrolled in the trial. Before TCR sequencing, CD4+ and CD8+ T cells were separately sorted from peripheral blood.

Sequenced here: CD4+ or CD8+ T cells sorted from blood, sampled in a trial of the OX40 agonist ivuxolimab. The clonotype was recovered from an adult with an advanced solid tumor such as melanoma, head and neck, liver or kidney cancer.

The CDR3 region reads CATSIPKGSYNEQFF. The DNA reads as follows: TGTGCCACCAGCATCCCAAAGGGTTCCTACAATGAGCAGTTCTTC. This sequence uses TRBV15 and TRBJ2-1, with no confident D gene call. V and J are truncated by 4 bases and 1 base respectively, leaving an intervening sequence of 11 bases. The germline V gene (reference sequence) gives CDR1 as LNHNV and CDR2 as YYDKDF. The CDR3 has 15 amino acids, counting the end cysteine and phenylalanine. Here the CDR3 DNA is all that survives: 45 bases in frame from base 1.